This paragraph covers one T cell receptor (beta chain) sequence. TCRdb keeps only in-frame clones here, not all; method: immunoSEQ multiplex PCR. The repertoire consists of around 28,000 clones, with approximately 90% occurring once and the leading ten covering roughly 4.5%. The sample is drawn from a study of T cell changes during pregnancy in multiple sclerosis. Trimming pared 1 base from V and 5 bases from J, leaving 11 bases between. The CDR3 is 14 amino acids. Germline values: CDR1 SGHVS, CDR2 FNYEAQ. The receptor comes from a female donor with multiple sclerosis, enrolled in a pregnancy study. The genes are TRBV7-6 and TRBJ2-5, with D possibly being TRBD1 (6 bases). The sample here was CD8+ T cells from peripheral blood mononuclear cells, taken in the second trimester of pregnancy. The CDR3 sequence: CASSLEGGWETQYF. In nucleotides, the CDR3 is TGTGCCAGCAGCTTAGAAGGGGGATGGGAGACCCAGTACTTC.